This note documents a single T cell receptor (beta chain) sequence. These data come from a study of blood T cell repertoires in COVID-19. The method was immunoSEQ multiplex PCR; TCRdb's version includes in-frame clones alone and lacks a portion of them. The repertoire holds roughly 100,000 clones, with 80% to 95% as singletons. This TCR was sampled from a woman aged 45-59 years with COVID-19, enrolled during active disease. Sequencing was carried out using peripheral blood.

The CDR3 is CASSMGGTGGSYYGYTF. The CDR3 coding sequence is TGTGCCAGTAGTATGGGGGGGACAGGTGGATCTTACTATGGCTACACCTTC. The chain has TRBV19 and TRBJ1-2, with 8 bases lining up with TRBD1. Germline V CDR1 and CDR2: LNHDA, SQIVND (reference sequence). J was trimmed by 3 bases and V by 3 bases; bases with no gene match: 12. The CDR3 runs 17 residues.